This note documents a single T cell receptor (beta chain) sequence. Its matching antigen is unknown. The assay was immunoSEQ multiplex PCR, and TCRdb's table has in-frame clones only and misses some. The sample lists about 140,000 clones; about 92% were seen once. The CDR3 sequence is 14 residues long. Germline values: CDR1 MDHEN, CDR2 SYDVKM. V was trimmed by 6 bases and J by 5 bases, leaving 16 bases between them. These data come from a study of T cell responses to AZD1222 COVID-19 vaccine. Whole-study results and caveats: Regions 160-218 and 743-854 dominated among vaccine-associated CD4 TCRs spanning spike. In a largely white British group with more females than males, clonal diversity was possibly underestimated.

The chain carries TRBV28 and TRBJ2-5, with no clear D. The sequenced sample was peripheral blood, obtained after recovery from COVID-19. The origin of this receptor is an adult who had recovered from COVID-19. As DNA, the CDR3 is TGTGCCAGCAGCATCCGATGGAAGGAGGAGACCCAGTACTTC. Translated, it gives CASSIRWKEETQYF.